This entry describes one T cell receptor (beta chain). The antigen is undetermined. Profiling relied on immunoSEQ multiplex PCR, and the TCRdb table lists in-frame clones only, not all of them. Found here are 60,000 to 75,000 clones, 89% of them singletons; the top ten hold 28%. This sample is part of a study of T cell responses to AZD1222 COVID-19 vaccine. Study-level findings and limits: Baseline seropositivity characterized only six AZD1222 recipients.

Trimming pared 7 bases from V and 0 bases from J, leaving 19 bases between. Germline CDR1 and CDR2: MDHEN and SYDVKM. This CDR3 has 17 residues. The TCR was taken from an adult who received the AZD1222 COVID-19 vaccine. Sample: peripheral blood, taken 28 days after the second AZD1222 dose. This chain links TRBV28 with TRBJ2-1; D call uncertain. This CDR3 is CASNQYGRWSSYNEQFF. CDR3 nucleotide sequence: TGTGCCAGCAACCAGTATGGCCGTTGGAGCTCCTACAATGAGCAGTTCTTC.